This is a list of T cell receptor beta chains from one sample in a study of shared clonotypes between healthy human individuals. Assay: immunoSEQ multiplex PCR; the TCRdb copy retains only in-frame clones and omits some. The table shows roughly 2.2 million clones, with 93% occurring only once. Input material: naive CD4+ T cells from PBMCs. These receptors came from a man aged 18 to 30 in good health. Some clones in this sample may be carry-over from other donors' samples. Each CDR3 is given without its conserved first and last residue.

TRBV6-5,ASSYSRTGRLAF
TRBV27,ASSSGLAGTGELF
TRBV5-1,ASSLVEQGADEQY
TRBV5-1,ASSLTRSTGELF
TRBV5-1,ASSRRTSGRESYEQY
TRBV5-6,ASSRRGTSTDTQY
TRBV25-1,ASSLAGAGYNEQF
TRBV5-4,ASRNLAGGTDTQY
TRBV5-4,ASSLSSGKETQY
TRBV2,ASRKDILRWGSTDTQY
TRBV28,ASSLQGFWGNQPQH
TRBV5-4,ASSYRASPGEQY
TRBV7-2,ASSRQGRGWQETQY
TRBV19,ASSIAAGVPEQY
TRBV6-6,ASRGVLGNQPQH
TRBV6-5,ASTRTGGFDEQF
TRBV4-1,ASSQERSGTSGASSTDTQY
TRBV4-1,ASSQEGTDTQY
TRBV5-6,ASSSGTANTGELF
TRBV28,ASLGPGLYEQY
TRBV19,ASIPDGGFWGNTIY
TRBV9,ASSVVGSGGYNEQF
TRBV27,ASRKVYPGRWANYGYT
TRBV28,ASSLYSQLLPRAKY
TRBV6-1,ASSGGSRDTQY
TRBV5-5,ASSSGLAGQETQY
TRBV7-3,ASSLLAAIGSEQF
TRBV28,ASSSRAEKLF
TRBV30,AWSVGGITGELF
TRBV10-3,AISGQISGGYT
TRBV5-5,ASSYYGAEETQY
TRBV2,ASSEGKGTEAF
TRBV28,ATGRGGWTDTQY
TRBV9,ASSVGGSGRTEAF
TRBV29-1,STQEGVRIDTQY
TRBV25-1,ASSNDRGGEKLF
TRBV28,ASSTKNIQY
TRBV5-1,ASAPGTAPLSGNTIY
TRBV18,ASSPPVPTSGNTIY
TRBV7-8,ASSLEVFQGLRTDTQY
TRBV30,AWSESLAAF
TRBV6-5,ASSYSTLSGANVLT
TRBV5-1,ASSWVGQGTDTQY
TRBV6-1,ASSDQGFAGKQETQY
TRBV2,ASSRGQRSYEQY
TRBV6-1,ASSARQGLWGSGANVLT
TRBV5-6,ASSPRTGGPYEQY
TRBV4-1,ASSQLGWTGQPQH
TRBV7-8,ASSLFRDRYNQPQH